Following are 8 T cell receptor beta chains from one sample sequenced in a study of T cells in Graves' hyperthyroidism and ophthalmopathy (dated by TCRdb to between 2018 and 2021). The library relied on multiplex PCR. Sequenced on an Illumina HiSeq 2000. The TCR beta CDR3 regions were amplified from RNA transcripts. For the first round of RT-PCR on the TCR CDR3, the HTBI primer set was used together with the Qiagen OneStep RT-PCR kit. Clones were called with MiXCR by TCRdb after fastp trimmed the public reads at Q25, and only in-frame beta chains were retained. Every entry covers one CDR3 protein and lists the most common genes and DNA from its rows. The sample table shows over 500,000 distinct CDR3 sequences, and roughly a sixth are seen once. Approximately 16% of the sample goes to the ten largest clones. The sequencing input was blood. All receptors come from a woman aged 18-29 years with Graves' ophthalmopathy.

CDR3 amino acids: CASSPQGPGRLAGANVLTF. In DNA, the CDR3 is TGCGCCAGCAGCCCCCAAGGGCCGGGACGCCTGGCTGGGGCCAACGTCCTGACTTTC. This sequence joins TRBV5-1 and TRBJ2-6, with D perhaps matching TRBD1 or TRBD2 (5 bases each). The germline V and J ends were trimmed by 4 bases and 2 bases, with 22 bases remaining between them. The length of the CDR3 is 19 residues. Per germline, CDR1 SGHRS and CDR2 YFSETQ.

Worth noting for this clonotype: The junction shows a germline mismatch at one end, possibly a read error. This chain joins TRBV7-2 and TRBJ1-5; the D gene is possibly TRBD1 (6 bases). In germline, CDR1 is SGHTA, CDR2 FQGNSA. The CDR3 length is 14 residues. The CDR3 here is CASSLVGGDQPRHF. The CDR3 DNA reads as TGTGCCAGCAGCTTAGTAGGGGGGGATCAGCCCCGGCATTTT.

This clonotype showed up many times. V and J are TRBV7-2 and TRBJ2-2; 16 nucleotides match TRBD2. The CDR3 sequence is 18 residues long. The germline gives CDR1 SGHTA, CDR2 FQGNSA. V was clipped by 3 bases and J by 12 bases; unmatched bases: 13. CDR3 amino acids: CASSLVPTGTSGRGKLFF. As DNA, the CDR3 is TGTGCCAGCAGCTTGGTACCCACCGGGACTAGCGGGAGGGGGAAGCTGTTTTTT.

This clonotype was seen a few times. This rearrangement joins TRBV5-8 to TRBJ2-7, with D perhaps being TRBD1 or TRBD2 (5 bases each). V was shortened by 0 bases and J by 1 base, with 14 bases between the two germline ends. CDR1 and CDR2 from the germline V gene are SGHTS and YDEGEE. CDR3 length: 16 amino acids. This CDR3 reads CASSLAGVGPSYEQYF. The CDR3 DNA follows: TGTGCCAGCAGCTTGGCCGGGGTGGGGCCGTCCTACGAGCAGTACTTC.

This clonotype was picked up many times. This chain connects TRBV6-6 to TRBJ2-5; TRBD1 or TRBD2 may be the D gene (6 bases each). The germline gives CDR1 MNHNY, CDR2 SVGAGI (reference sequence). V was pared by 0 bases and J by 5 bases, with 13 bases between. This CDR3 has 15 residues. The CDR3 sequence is CASSYSDGGGETQYF. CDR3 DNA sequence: TGTGCCAGCAGTTACTCGGACGGGGGCGGGGAGACCCAGTACTTC.

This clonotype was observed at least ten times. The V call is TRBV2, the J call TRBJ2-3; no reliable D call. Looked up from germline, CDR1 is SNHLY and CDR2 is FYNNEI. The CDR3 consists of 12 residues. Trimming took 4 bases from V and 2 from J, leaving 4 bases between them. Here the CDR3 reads CASSGVTDTQYF. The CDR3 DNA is TGTGCCAGCAGTGGGGTCACAGATACGCAGTATTTT.

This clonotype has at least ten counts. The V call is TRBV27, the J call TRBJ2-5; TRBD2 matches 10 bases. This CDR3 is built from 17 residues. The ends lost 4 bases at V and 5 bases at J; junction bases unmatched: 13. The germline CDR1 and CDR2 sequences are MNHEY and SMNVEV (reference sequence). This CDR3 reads CASSSPVAGGGRETQYF. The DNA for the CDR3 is TGTGCCAGCAGTTCCCCTGTAGCGGGAGGTGGTCGGGAGACCCAGTACTTC.

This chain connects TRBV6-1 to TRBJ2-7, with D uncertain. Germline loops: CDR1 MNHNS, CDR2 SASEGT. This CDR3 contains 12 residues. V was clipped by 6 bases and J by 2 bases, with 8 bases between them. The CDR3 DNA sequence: TGTGCCAGCAGGAGAAGCACCTACGAGCAGTACTTC. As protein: CASRRSTYEQYF.